The 16 T cell receptor beta chains below were found in one sample sequenced in a study of PD-1 blockade in classical Hodgkin lymphoma. Here immunoSEQ multiplex PCR was the method, and the copy in TCRdb shows in-frame clones only, minus some. This sample has about 47,000 clones; approximately 80% occur once, and the top ten carry 19%. Described time point: cycle 4 day 1 (C4D1), after about 6 weeks of nivolumab. All the patients suffered relapse after autologous stem cell transplantation, and brentuximab vedotin exposure differed. Material: peripheral blood mononuclear cells (PBMCs), obtained before the fourth cycle of nivolumab. Source of these receptors: a human donor with classical Hodgkin lymphoma.

This clone has only one observation. V is TRBV19 and J is TRBJ2-1; D is uncertain. Trimming shortened V by 7 bases and J by 10 bases, and 17 bases separated the two germline ends. Per the germline V gene, CDR1 is LNHDA and CDR2 is SQIVND (reference sequence). There are 13 residues in the CDR3. CDR3 in amino acids: CASTIRVLLEQFF. CDR3 nucleotide sequence: TGTGCCAGTACCATCAGAGTCCTACTAGAGCAGTTCTTC.

The genes are TRBV5-1 and TRBJ2-5; D unresolved. The V gene lost 4 bases and the J gene lost 3 bases, with 4 bases spanning the gap. Germline V gives CDR1 SGHRS, CDR2 YFSETQ. The length of the CDR3 is 11 residues. CDR3 sequence reads: CASSAKETQYF. CDR3 DNA: TGCGCCAGCAGCGCTAAAGAGACCCAGTACTTC. Together with reference TRBV5-1 and TRBJ2-5, the CDR3 gives the full variable domain: KAGVTQTPRYLIKTRGQQVTLSCSPISGHRSVSWYQQTPGQGLQFLFEYFSETQRNKGNFPGRFSGRQFSNSRSEMNVSTLELGDSALYLCASSAKETQYFGPGTRLLVL.

This clone was observed a handful of times. The chain joins TRBV7-9 to TRBJ1-5; 10 nucleotides line up with TRBD1. The junction had 9 bases not matched to a gene; V was cut back by 5 bases and J by 8 bases. The CDR3 spans 15 residues. Germline V gene sequence: CDR1 SEHNR, CDR2 FQNEAQ (reference sequence). CDR3 in amino acids: CASSRDRGRREPQHF. The CDR3 DNA follows: TGTGCCAGCAGCCGGGACAGGGGAAGAAGGGAGCCCCAGCATTTT.

The chain carries TRBV4-1 and TRBJ1-1; D perhaps matches TRBD1 (5 bases). The CDR3 spans 17 residues. Germline V CDR1 and CDR2: MGHRA, YSYEKL. V was trimmed by 1 base and J by 4 bases, leaving 19 bases between them. CDR3 protein: CASSQVLGGVLATEAFF. The CDR3 DNA follows: TGCGCCAGCAGCCAAGTTTTGGGGGGTGTTTTAGCCACTGAAGCTTTCTTT.

The chain joins TRBV15 to TRBJ2-3; no firm D call. This CDR3 comprises 14 residues. The germline CDR1 and CDR2 sequences are LNHNV and YYDKDF (reference sequence). Trimming took 1 base from V and 3 from J, leaving 8 bases between them. The CDR3 reads CATSRAGPTDTQYF. The CDR3 nucleotides read TGTGCCACCAGCAGAGCAGGACCGACAGATACGCAGTATTTT.

This chain connects TRBV9 to TRBJ1-4; 8 bases match TRBD1. The J segment lost 2 bases and the V segment lost 0 bases, leaving 9 bases of the junction unmatched. CDR3 length: 18 residues. The germline gives CDR1 SGDLS, CDR2 YYNGEE. The CDR3 sequence: CASSVGPGGDGTNEKLFF. In DNA form, the CDR3 reads TGTGCCAGCAGCGTAGGCCCAGGGGGCGATGGTACTAATGAAAAACTGTTTTTT.

This sequence joins TRBV5-1 and TRBJ1-1, with D unclear. Trimming took off 4 bases at V and 5 bases at J, with 15 bases between the two ends. Looked up from germline, CDR1 is SGHRS and CDR2 is YFSETQ. CDR3 length equals 14 residues. The CDR3 nucleotides are TGCGCCAGCAGCATCCGGAGTCTAGGGACTGAAGCTTTCTTT. Translating it yields CASSIRSLGTEAFF.

In DNA form, the CDR3 reads TGTGCCAGCAGCCAAGGAGACAGGGGGCGCAGGGACACCGGGGAGCTGTTTTTT. It is translated as CASSQGDRGRRDTGELFF. The chain joins TRBV4-2 to TRBJ2-2, with 10 bases aligning to TRBD1. This CDR3 is 18 amino acids long. Germline CDR1 is LGHNA and CDR2 is YNFKEQ. Unmatched junction bases numbered 8, after V lost 1 base and J lost 3 bases.

The table lists this clone with a few counts. The genes are TRBV9 and TRBJ1-1, with D possibly TRBD1 on 5 matching bases. The CDR3 has 14 amino acids. Germline V gene data show CDR1 as SGDLS and CDR2 as YYNGEE. The V end lost 0 bases, the J end lost 6 bases, and 12 bases lay between the germline ends. CDR3 region: CASSVVSGIAEAFF. The CDR3 DNA sequence: TGTGCCAGCAGCGTAGTTTCAGGGATTGCTGAAGCTTTCTTT.

The chain joins TRBV27 to TRBJ2-2; D ambiguous. This CDR3 has 16 amino acids. Germline-derived CDR1 and CDR2 are MNHEY and SMNVEV (reference sequence). Trimming removed 0 bases from V and 5 bases from J, with 13 bases in between. In DNA form, the CDR3 reads TGTGCCAGCAGTTTATCCGTCGGCGAGTGGACCGGGGAGCTGTTTTTT. Protein product: CASSLSVGEWTGELFF.

V and J are TRBV6-6 and TRBJ2-1; 13 nucleotides match TRBD2. The CDR3 has 15 amino acids. Germline lookup yields CDR1 MNHNY and CDR2 SVGAGI (reference sequence). Losses at the gene ends were 5 bases for V and 5 bases for J; bases not matched to a gene: 3. This CDR3 reads CASSQGTSGNNEQFF. CDR3 nucleotides: TGTGCCAGCAGTCAAGGGACTAGCGGGAACAATGAGCAGTTCTTC.

V usage is TRBV5-8 and J usage is TRBJ1-3; D remains ambiguous. The CDR3 runs 13 residues. The germline V and J ends were trimmed by 4 bases and 0 bases, with 5 bases remaining between them. Germline V lookup: CDR1 SGHTS, CDR2 YDEGEE. CDR3: CASSVYSGNTIYF. In DNA, the CDR3 is TGTGCCAGCAGCGTATACTCTGGAAACACCATATATTTT.

The CDR3 nucleotides are TGTGCCAGCAGTCGAGGACAGGCCTTCACCGGGGAGCTGTTTTTT. It encodes CASSRGQAFTGELFF. V and J are TRBV5-4 and TRBJ2-2; 7 bases are shared with TRBD1. The CDR3 runs to 15 residues. V trimming: 5 bases; J trimming: 4 bases; junction bases outside the gene matches: 8. Germline-derived CDR1 and CDR2 are SGHNT and YYREEE (reference sequence).

The rearrangement links TRBV18 to TRBJ1-5, with a tentative D call TRBD1 (5 bases). Trimming left V 3 bases short and J 5 bases short, with 8 bases between. This CDR3 contains 13 residues. From germline, CDR1 is KGHSH and CDR2 LQKENI. The DNA of the CDR3 is TGTGCCAGCTCACCTTTGGGGGATCAGCCCCAGCATTTT. This sequence encodes CASSPLGDQPQHF.

The chain couples TRBV4-3 to TRBJ2-7, with D uncertain. Trimming left V 0 bases short and J 7 bases short, with 13 bases between. CDR1 LGHNA and CDR2 YSLEER come from the germline V gene. This CDR3 has 14 amino acids. CDR3 in amino acids: CASSQETTPLEQYF. In nucleotides, the CDR3 is TGCGCCAGCAGCCAAGAAACAACCCCATTGGAGCAGTACTTC.

The rearrangement links TRBV19 to TRBJ2-1; TRBD2 matches 10 bases. This CDR3 has 15 amino acids. Germline assignment: CDR1 LNHDA and CDR2 SQIVND (reference sequence). V lost 4 bases, J lost 9 bases, and 9 bases stayed unmatched. CDR3 DNA: TGTGCCAGTAGTAGTCTAGCGGGAGCTGAAGGTGAGCAGTTCTTC. This encodes CASSSLAGAEGEQFF.